This T cell receptor beta chain was identified during a study of T cell responses to AZD1222 COVID-19 vaccine. Points from the study as a whole: Clonal diversity was possibly underestimated, and the donors were mostly white British, with more females. Compared with day 0, the breadth and depth of the Spike-specific TCR repertoire rose significantly after two doses of AZD1222. There were vaccine-associated CD4 TCRs across spike, dominant at 160-218 and 743-854.

In germline, CDR1 is SGHKS, CDR2 YYEKEE (reference sequence). The CDR3 runs to 16 residues. Trimming pared 0 bases from V and 2 bases from J, leaving 12 bases between. A note on this clone: The antigen is not known.

TCRdb's copy holds only in-frame clones and misses some; the assay was immunoSEQ multiplex PCR. The sample lists 110,000 or so clones; 91% were seen once. The sequence derives from an adult in good health. The J gene is TRBJ1-5, the V gene TRBV5-5; D is ambiguous. Material: peripheral blood, obtained on day 0 of AZD1222 vaccination. The CDR3 DNA reads as TGTGCCAGCAGCTTGGGCCCGGGATTCGGCAATCAGCCCCAGCATTTT. It translates to CASSLGPGFGNQPQHF.